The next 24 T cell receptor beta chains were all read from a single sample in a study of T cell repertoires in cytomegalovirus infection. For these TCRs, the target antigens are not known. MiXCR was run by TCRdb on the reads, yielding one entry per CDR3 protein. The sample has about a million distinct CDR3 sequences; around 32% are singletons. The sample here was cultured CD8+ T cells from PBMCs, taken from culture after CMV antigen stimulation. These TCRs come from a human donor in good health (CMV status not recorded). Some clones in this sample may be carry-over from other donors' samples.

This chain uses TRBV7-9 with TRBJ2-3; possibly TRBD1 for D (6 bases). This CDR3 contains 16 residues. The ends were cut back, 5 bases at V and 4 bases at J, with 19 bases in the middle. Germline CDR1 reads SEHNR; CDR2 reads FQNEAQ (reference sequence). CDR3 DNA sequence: TGTGCCAGCAGCCCCCTGGCACAGGGCCCTTCAGATACGCAGTATTTT. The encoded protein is CASSPLAQGPSDTQYF.

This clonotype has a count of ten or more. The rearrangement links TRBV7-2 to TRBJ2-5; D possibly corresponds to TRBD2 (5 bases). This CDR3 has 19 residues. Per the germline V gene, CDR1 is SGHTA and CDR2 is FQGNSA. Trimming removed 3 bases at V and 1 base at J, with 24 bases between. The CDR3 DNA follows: TGTGCCAGCAGCTTGAGGGTGCTAGAGCCCTGGTTAGGCCAAGAGACCCAGTACTTC. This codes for CASSLRVLEPWLGQETQYF.

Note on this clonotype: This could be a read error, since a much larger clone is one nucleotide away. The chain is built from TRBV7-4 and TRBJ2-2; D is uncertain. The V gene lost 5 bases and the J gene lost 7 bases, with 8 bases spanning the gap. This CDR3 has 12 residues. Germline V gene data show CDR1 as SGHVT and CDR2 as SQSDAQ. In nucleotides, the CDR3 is TGTGCCAGCAGCGTGTTTAGCGGGGAGCTGTTTTTT. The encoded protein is CASSVFSGELFF.

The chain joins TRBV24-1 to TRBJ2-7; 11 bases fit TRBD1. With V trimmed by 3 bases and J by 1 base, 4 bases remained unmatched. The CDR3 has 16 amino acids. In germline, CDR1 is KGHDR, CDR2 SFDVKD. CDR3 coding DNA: TGTGCCACCAGTGATGGGGGACAGGGGGTTTCCTACGAGCAGTACGTC. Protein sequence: CATSDGGQGVSYEQYV.

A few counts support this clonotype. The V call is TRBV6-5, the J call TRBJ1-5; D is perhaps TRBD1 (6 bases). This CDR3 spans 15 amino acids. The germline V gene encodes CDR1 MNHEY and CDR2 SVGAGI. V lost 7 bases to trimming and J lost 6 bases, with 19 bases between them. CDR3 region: CASKIGGGSGQPQHF. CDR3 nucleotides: TGTGCCAGCAAGATCGGAGGGGGTTCGGGTCAGCCCCAGCATTTT.

CDR3 coding DNA: TGTGCCAGCGCGGACAGGGCTGGGAATCAGCCCCAGCATTTT. Its protein is CASADRAGNQPQHF. The V gene is TRBV27, the J gene TRBJ1-5; 8 nucleotides line up with TRBD1. The CDR3 is 14 amino acids. The V gene's germline CDR1 is MNHEY and CDR2 SMNVEV (reference sequence). Trimming took 8 bases from V and 4 from J; bases not matched to a gene: 7.

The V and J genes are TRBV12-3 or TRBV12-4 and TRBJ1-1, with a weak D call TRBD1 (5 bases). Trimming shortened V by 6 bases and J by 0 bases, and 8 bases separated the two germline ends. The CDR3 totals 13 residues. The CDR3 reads CASRWTLNTEAFF. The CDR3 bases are TGTGCCAGCAGGTGGACACTGAACACTGAAGCTTTCTTT.

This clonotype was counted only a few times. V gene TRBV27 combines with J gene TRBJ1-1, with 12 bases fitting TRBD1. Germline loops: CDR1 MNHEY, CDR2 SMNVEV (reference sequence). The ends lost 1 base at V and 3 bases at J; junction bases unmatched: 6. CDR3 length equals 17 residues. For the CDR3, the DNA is TGTGCCAGCAGTTTATGGGGGGACAGGGGGCACGACACTGAAGCTTTCTTT. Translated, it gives CASSLWGDRGHDTEAFF.

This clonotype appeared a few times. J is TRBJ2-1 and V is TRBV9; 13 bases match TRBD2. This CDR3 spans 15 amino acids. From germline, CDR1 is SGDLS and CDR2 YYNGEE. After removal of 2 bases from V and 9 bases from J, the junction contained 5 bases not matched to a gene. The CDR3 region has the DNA TGTGCCAGCAGCGTTACTAGCGGGGGGGCTCTTGAGCAGTTCTTC. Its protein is CASSVTSGGALEQFF.

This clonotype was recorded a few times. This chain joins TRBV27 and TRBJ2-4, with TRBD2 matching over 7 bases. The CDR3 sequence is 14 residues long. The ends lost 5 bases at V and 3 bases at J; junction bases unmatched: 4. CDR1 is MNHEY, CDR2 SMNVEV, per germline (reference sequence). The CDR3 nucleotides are TGTGCCAGCAGTCCACCGGGGGGCAAAAACATTCAGTACTTC. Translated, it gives CASSPPGGKNIQYF.

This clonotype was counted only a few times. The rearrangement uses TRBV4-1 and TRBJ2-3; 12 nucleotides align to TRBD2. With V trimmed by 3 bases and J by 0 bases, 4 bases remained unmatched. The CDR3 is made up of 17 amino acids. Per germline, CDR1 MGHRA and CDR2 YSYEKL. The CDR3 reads CASSQETSGSSTDTQYF. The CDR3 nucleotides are TGCGCCAGCAGCCAGGAGACTAGCGGGAGTAGCACAGATACGCAGTATTTT.

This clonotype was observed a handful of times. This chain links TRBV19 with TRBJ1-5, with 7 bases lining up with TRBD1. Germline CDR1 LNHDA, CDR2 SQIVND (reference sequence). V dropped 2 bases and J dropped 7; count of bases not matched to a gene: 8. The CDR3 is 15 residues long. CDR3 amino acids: CASSIQRQGRQPQHF. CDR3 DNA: TGTGCCAGTAGTATACAGAGACAGGGACGACAGCCCCAGCATTTT.

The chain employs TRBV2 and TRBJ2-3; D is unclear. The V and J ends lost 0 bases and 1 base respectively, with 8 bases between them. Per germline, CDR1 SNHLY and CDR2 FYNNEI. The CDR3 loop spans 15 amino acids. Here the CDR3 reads CASSEAVSRTDTQYF. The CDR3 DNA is TGTGCCAGCAGTGAAGCTGTCAGCCGCACAGATACGCAGTATTTT.

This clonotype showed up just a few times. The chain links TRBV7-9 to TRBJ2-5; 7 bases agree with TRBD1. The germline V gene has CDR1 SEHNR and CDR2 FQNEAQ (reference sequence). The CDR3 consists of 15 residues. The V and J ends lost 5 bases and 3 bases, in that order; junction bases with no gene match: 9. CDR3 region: CASSLRGQTKETQYF. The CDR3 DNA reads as TGTGCCAGCAGCCTCCGGGGACAGACTAAAGAGACCCAGTACTTC.

Written as DNA, the CDR3 is TGTGCCAGCAGTAAAGGGGGTTGGAAGCCCCAGCATTTT. Protein product: CASSKGGWKPQHF. The chain links TRBV6-5 to TRBJ1-5, with a possible D match to TRBD1 (6 bases). The CDR3 runs to 13 residues. Germline V CDR1 and CDR2: MNHEY, SVGAGI. The V gene lost 5 bases and the J gene lost 8 bases, with 13 bases spanning the gap.

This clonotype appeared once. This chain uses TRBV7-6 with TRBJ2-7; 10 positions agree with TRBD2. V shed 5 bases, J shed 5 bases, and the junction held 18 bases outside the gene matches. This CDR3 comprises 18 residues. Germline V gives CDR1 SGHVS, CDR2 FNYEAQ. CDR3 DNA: TGTGCCAGCAGCACTAGCGGGGCACGGGGAAGGGTGGTGGACGAGCAGTACTTC. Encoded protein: CASSTSGARGRVVDEQYF.

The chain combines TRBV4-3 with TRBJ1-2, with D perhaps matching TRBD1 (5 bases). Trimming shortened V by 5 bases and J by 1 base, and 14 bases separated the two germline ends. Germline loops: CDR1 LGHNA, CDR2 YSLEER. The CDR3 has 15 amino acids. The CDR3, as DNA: TGCGCCAGCAGCGATTGGACACCCCGTAACTATGGCTACACCTTC. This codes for CASSDWTPRNYGYTF.

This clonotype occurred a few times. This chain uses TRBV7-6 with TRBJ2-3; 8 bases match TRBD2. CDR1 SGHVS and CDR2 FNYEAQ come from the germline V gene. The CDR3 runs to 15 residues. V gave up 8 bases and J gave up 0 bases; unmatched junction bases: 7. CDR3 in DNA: TGTGCCAGCGGTGCGGGGGGCTTAAGCACAGATACGCAGTATTTT. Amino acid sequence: CASGAGGLSTDTQYF.

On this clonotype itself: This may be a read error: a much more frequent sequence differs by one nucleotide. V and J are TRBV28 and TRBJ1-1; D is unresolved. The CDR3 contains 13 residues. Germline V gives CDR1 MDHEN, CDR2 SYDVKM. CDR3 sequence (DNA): TGTGCCAGCAGCCTCGGGGTGGTCACTGGAGCTTTCTTT. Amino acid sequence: CASSLGVVTGAFF.

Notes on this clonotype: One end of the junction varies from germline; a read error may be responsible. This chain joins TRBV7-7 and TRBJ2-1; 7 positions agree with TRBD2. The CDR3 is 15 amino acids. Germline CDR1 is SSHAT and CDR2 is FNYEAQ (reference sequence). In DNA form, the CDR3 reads TGTGCTAGCAGCGCACGGGGAGGGTATTACAATGAGCAGTTCTTC. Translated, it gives CASSARGGYYNEQFF. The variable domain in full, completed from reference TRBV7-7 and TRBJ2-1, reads GAGVSQSPRYKVTKRGQDVTLRCDPISSHATLYWYQQALGQGPEFLTYFNYEAQPDKSGLPSDRFSAERPEGSISTLTIQRTEQRDSAMYRCASSARGGYYNEQFFGPGTRLTVL.

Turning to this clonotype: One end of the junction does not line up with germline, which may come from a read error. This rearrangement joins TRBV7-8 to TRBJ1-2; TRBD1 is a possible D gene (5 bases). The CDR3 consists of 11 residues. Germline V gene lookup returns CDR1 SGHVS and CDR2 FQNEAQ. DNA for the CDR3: TGTGCCAGCAGCCCCTCAGGGCTCGCCGTCTTC. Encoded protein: CASSPSGLAVF.

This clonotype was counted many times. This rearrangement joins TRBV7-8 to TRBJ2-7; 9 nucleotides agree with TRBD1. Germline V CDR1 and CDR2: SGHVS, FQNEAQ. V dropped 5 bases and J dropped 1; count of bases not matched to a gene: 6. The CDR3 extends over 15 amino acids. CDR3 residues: CASSQRDRASYEQYF. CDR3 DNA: TGTGCCAGCAGCCAGAGGGACAGGGCGTCCTACGAGCAGTACTTC.

In nucleotides, the CDR3 is TGTGCCAGCAGTCCGTCCCGACTAGCCCAAGAGACCCAGTACTTC. This translates into CASSPSRLAQETQYF. V and J are TRBV4-2 and TRBJ2-5; 7 bases align to TRBD2. The germline CDR1 and CDR2 sequences are LGHNA and YNFKEQ. V lost 6 bases to trimming and J lost 1 base; unmatched junction nucleotides: 8. The CDR3 totals 15 residues.

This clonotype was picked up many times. CDR3 loop: CASSSDWDYSPLHF. For the CDR3, the DNA is TGTGCCAGCAGCTCTGATTGGGACTATTCACCCCTCCACTTT. This sequence joins TRBV7-8 and TRBJ1-6, with D possibly being TRBD1 (5 bases). From germline, CDR1 is SGHVS and CDR2 FQNEAQ. Deletions cut 4 bases from V and 8 bases from J, with 12 bases between. The CDR3 length is 14 residues.